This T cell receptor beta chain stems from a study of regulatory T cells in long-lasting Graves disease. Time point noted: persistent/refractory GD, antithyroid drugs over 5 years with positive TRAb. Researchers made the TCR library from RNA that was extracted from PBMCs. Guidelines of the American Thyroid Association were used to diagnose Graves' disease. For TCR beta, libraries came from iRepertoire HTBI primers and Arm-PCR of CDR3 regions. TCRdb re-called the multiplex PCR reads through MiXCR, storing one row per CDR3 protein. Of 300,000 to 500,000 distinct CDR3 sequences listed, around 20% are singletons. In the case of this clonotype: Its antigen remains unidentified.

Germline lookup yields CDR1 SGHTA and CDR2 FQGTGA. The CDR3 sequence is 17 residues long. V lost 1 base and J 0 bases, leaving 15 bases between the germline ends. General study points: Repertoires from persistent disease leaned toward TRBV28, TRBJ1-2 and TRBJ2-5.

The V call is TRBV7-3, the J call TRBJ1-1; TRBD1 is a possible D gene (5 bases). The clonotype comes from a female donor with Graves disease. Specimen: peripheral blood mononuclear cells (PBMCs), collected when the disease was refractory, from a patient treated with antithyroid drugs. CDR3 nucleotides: TGTGCCAGCAGCTTAAGCGGTGGGGACTATATGAACACTGAAGCTTTCTTT. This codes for CASSLSGGDYMNTEAFF.